This TCR beta chain came from a study of shared clonotypes between healthy human individuals. Repertoires were generated with immunoSEQ multiplex PCR, while TCRdb's copy carries only in-frame clones and drops some. The sample lists about 1.5 million clones, approximately 98% occurring once. Trimming shortened V by 5 bases and J by 4 bases, and 14 bases separated the two germline ends. The CDR3 is 14 amino acids. CDR1 is SGHAT and CDR2 is FQNNGV in the germline V gene. The sample comprised naive CD4+ T cells sorted from blood. Subset noted: CD45RA+ positively selected. This sequence joins TRBV11-2 and TRBJ1-1; TRBD1 is a possible D gene (5 bases). This clonotype was sampled from a man younger than 45 in good health. The CDR3 loop is CASSPSPGPTEAFF. Written as DNA, the CDR3 is TGTGCCAGCAGCCCTTCCCCGGGGCCCACTGAAGCTTTCTTT.